Listed below are T cell receptor beta chains from one sample, sequenced in a study of T cell responses to AZD1222 COVID-19 vaccine. The data were produced by immunoSEQ multiplex PCR, yet TCRdb's version contains in-frame clones alone and is incomplete. The table shows 140,000 or so clones, with around 92% occurring only once. The sequencing used peripheral blood, collected on day 0 of AZD1222 vaccination. The receptors were gathered from an adult in good health. Both conserved end residues are part of each CDR3.

TRBJ2-5 TRBV19 CASSATGLETQYF
TRBJ1-1 TRBV9 CASSGDSGAFF
TRBJ1-5 TRBV7-9 CASSTQGSNQPQHF
TRBJ1-1 TRBV18 CASSPVRRGTEAFF
TRBJ1-6 TRBV3-1/TRBV3-2 CASSQEVTGFSSPLHF
TRBJ2-3 TRBV7-2 CASSLGTWRGGSADTQYF
TRBJ1-6 TRBV7-2 CASSRLLAGGLSPLHF
TRBJ1-5 TRBV18 CASSQSSGQGIQPQHF
TRBJ1-2 TRBV4-1 CASSREGDGYTF
TRBJ2-2 TRBV5-4 CASSQDRGLTGELFF
TRBJ1-2 TRBV5-4 CASSYGIDYTF
TRBJ2-5 TRBV5-6 CASSPLHGGKETQYF
TRBJ1-2 TRBV2 CASRQGIGYGYTF
TRBJ2-1 TRBV9 CASSAGTSGGYNEQFF
TRBJ2-3 TRBV5-1 CASSPGLEVDTQYF
TRBJ1-4 TRBV4-1 CASSQDIPTGGATNEKLFF
TRBJ2-1 TRBV5-4 CASSLGDSRGGYNEQFF
TRBJ1-1 TRBV19 CASIPGHSNTEAFF
TRBJ2-5 TRBV19 CASSIPLAGGRETQYF
TRBJ2-6 TRBV20-1 CSASPGEAHPGANVLTF
TRBJ2-5 TRBV6-1 CASSEPSVQTQYF
TRBJ1-5 TRBV19 CASSMGGQPQHF
TRBJ1-1 TRBV18 CASSPNMRSGNTEAFF
TRBJ2-5 TRBV7-9 CASSGNLAGGETQYF
TRBJ2-2 TRBV18 CASSPPGQGANTGELFF
TRBJ2-7 TRBV3-1/TRBV3-2 CASSRDRGGEQYF
TRBJ1-2 TRBV4-1 CASSQARDIFYGYTF
TRBJ1-1 TRBV3-1/TRBV3-2 CASSPLRTTNTEAFF
TRBJ1-2 TRBV11-1 CASSLEGPGYGYTF
TRBJ2-3 TRBV20-1 CSARIGDTQYF
TRBJ1-2 TRBV7-2 CASSQQGGNYGYTF
TRBJ2-2 TRBV27 CASSPSNVMNTGELFF
TRBJ2-7 TRBV14 CASSQGRTGYYEQYF
TRBJ1-4 TRBV10-2 CASSRGISNEKLFF
TRBJ2-3 TRBV3-1/TRBV3-2 CASSASGTRNTQYF
TRBJ2-7 TRBV28 CASSQEGAFSYEQYF
TRBJ2-5 TRBV9 CASSQDGGASRRETQYF
TRBJ2-2 TRBV4-3 CASSHGQHTGELFF
TRBJ1-4 TRBV19 CASNRGVNEKLFF
TRBJ2-5 TRBV20-1 CSAQWQETQYF
TRBJ2-7 TRBV10-3 CAISEFDSYEQYF
TRBJ2-2 TRBV5-1 CASSLGQSAGELFF
TRBJ2-3 TRBV11-2 CASSSEQGVTQYF
TRBJ2-1 TRBV7-2 CASSALAGGPHEQFF
TRBJ2-2 TRBV4-2 CASSQEEGAAGELFF
TRBJ2-3 TRBV24-1 CATSDLRDTQYF
TRBJ2-7 TRBV2 CASSGGTGSYEQYF